Listed here are 18 T cell receptor beta chains from one sample, sequenced in a study of T cell changes during pregnancy in multiple sclerosis. TCRdb's table, derived via immunoSEQ multiplex PCR, lists solely in-frame clones and lacks some. The sample includes about 40,000 clones, about 87% seen only once; the top ten take roughly 5%. Specimen: peripheral blood, collected in the first trimester of pregnancy. These receptors all come from a female donor in good health, enrolled as a control in a pregnancy study.

This clone turned up a few times. V gene TRBV30 combines with J gene TRBJ1-1; possible D gene TRBD1, 6 bases. From germline, CDR1 is GTSNPN and CDR2 SVGIG (reference sequence). The CDR3 runs to 13 residues. The V and J ends lost 5 bases and 1 base respectively, with 11 bases between them. CDR3 protein: CAWETGRNTEAFF. CDR3 nucleotide sequence: TGTGCCTGGGAGACAGGTAGGAACACTGAAGCTTTCTTT.

The chain links TRBV30 to TRBJ1-5; D possibly corresponds to TRBD1 (5 bases). V was shortened by 2 bases and J by 4 bases, with 9 bases between the two germline ends. Germline V gene sequence: CDR1 GTSNPN, CDR2 SVGIG (reference sequence). The CDR3 consists of 13 residues. CDR3: CAWSRGLNQPQHF. DNA of the CDR3: TGTGCCTGGAGTCGGGGGTTAAATCAGCCCCAGCATTTT.

The chain recombines TRBV7-2 with TRBJ1-2; 10 bases match TRBD1. With V trimmed by 5 bases and J by 5 bases, 8 bases remained unmatched. Germline CDR1 SGHTA, CDR2 FQGNSA. The CDR3 sequence is 15 residues long. The CDR3 reads CASSLEPGQGYGYTF. The CDR3 DNA is TGTGCCAGCAGCCTAGAACCGGGACAGGGGTATGGCTACACCTTC.

The genes are TRBV7-9 and TRBJ2-1; 9 positions agree with TRBD2. Germline V gives CDR1 SEHNR, CDR2 FQNEAQ (reference sequence). V lost 4 bases to trimming and J lost 0 bases; unmatched junction nucleotides: 4. CDR3 size: 16 residues. The CDR3 is CASSSNSGSSYNEQFF. The CDR3 nucleotides are TGTGCCAGCAGCTCTAATAGCGGGAGCTCCTACAATGAGCAGTTCTTC.

The V and J genes are TRBV6-1 and TRBJ2-2, with TRBD1 matching 10 bases. The CDR3 covers 14 residues. CDR1 is MNHNS and CDR2 is SASEGT in the germline V gene. Trimming took 4 bases from V and 6 from J; bases not matched to a gene: 2. The CDR3 protein is CASSGGQGAGELFF. The CDR3, as DNA: TGTGCCAGCAGTGGTGGACAGGGGGCCGGGGAGCTGTTTTTT.

The J gene is TRBJ2-5, the V gene TRBV7-2; TRBD2 aligns across 11 bases. CDR1 is SGHTA and CDR2 is FQGNSA in the germline V gene. There are 14 residues in the CDR3. V lost 5 bases to trimming and J lost 4 bases; unmatched junction nucleotides: 3. CDR3 residues: CASSLLAGVETQYF. CDR3 sequence (DNA): TGTGCCAGCAGCCTACTAGCGGGAGTAGAGACCCAGTACTTC.

The CDR3 DNA sequence: TGTGCTAGTGGGGGGACAATGCAATTCTTC. It codes for CASGGTMQFF. The chain carries TRBV12-5 and TRBJ2-1; possibly TRBD1 for D (6 bases). Trimming took off 6 bases at V and 16 bases at J, with 13 bases between the two ends. The CDR3 extends over 10 amino acids. The germline gives CDR1 LGHNT, CDR2 FRNRAP.

Here the CDR3 DNA reads TGCGCCAGCAGCACGACTAGCGGGGGGGCGGGAAACATTCAGTACTTC. It encodes CASSTTSGGAGNIQYF. V is TRBV5-1 and J is TRBJ2-4, with TRBD2 matching over 14 bases. Germline-derived CDR1 and CDR2 are SGHRS and YFSETQ. V was pared by 4 bases and J by 6 bases, with 6 bases of the junction left unmatched. CDR3 length: 16 residues. Combining the CDR3 with reference TRBV5-1 and TRBJ2-4 gives the whole variable domain KAGVTQTPRYLIKTRGQQVTLSCSPISGHRSVSWYQQTPGQGLQFLFEYFSETQRNKGNFPGRFSGRQFSNSRSEMNVSTLELGDSALYLCASSTTSGGAGNIQYFGAGTRLSVL.

The rearrangement joins TRBV28 to TRBJ1-2, with 9 bases lining up with TRBD1. V was clipped by 5 bases and J by 6 bases; unmatched bases: 4. Germline CDR1 MDHEN, CDR2 SYDVKM. The CDR3 runs 13 residues. CDR3 sequence: CASSQQGADGYTF. The DNA for the CDR3 is TGTGCCAGCAGTCAACAGGGGGCTGATGGCTACACCTTC.

The chain employs TRBV6-4 and TRBJ2-2, with a possible D match to TRBD2 (5 bases). The CDR3 is made up of 14 amino acids. Trimming stripped 0 bases from V and 6 bases from J, with 8 bases between. Germline values: CDR1 MRHNA, CDR2 SNTAGT. This CDR3 reads CASSDSSGSGELFF. Written as DNA, the CDR3 is TGTGCCAGCAGTGACTCGTCGGGGTCCGGGGAGCTGTTTTTT.

The genes are TRBV30 and TRBJ2-7; 14 bases match TRBD2. This CDR3 contains 18 residues. Trimming at V came to 5 bases and at J to 2 bases, leaving 14 bases not matched to a gene. Germline loops: CDR1 GTSNPN, CDR2 SVGIG (reference sequence). CDR3 residues: CAWAYPSPGLAGAYEQYF. In DNA, the CDR3 is TGTGCCTGGGCGTACCCATCTCCGGGACTAGCGGGAGCCTACGAGCAGTACTTC.

The sample holds a few counts of this clone. The V gene is TRBV27, the J gene TRBJ1-1; 7 nucleotides align to TRBD1. This CDR3 comprises 15 residues. The V segment lost 3 bases and the J segment 1 base; nucleotides outside the gene matches: 5. Germline values: CDR1 MNHEY, CDR2 SMNVEV (reference sequence). CDR3 loop: CASSLTGTENTEAFF. The CDR3 nucleotides read TGTGCCAGCAGTTTGACAGGGACTGAGAACACTGAAGCTTTCTTT.

The V and J genes are TRBV18 and TRBJ1-5, with 7 bases matching TRBD1. Looked up from germline, CDR1 is KGHSH and CDR2 is LQKENI. V shed 5 bases, J shed 0 bases, and the junction held 1 base outside the gene matches. CDR3 length: 14 residues. The CDR3 sequence is CASSDRDSNQPQHF. Written as DNA, the CDR3 is TGTGCCAGCTCAGACAGGGATAGCAATCAGCCCCAGCATTTT. Looking up the rest from reference TRBV18 and TRBJ1-5 gives the full variable domain: NAGVMQNPRHLVRRRGQEARLRCSPMKGHSHVYWYRQLPEEGLKFMVYLQKENIIDESGMPKERFSAEFPKEGPSILRIQQVVRGDSAAYFCASSDRDSNQPQHFGDGTRLSIL.

V usage is TRBV29-1 and J usage is TRBJ1-4; 10 positions agree with TRBD1. The V gene end was trimmed by 4 bases and the J gene end by 5 bases; junction bases not matched to a gene: 7. CDR3 length equals 15 residues. Germline-derived CDR1 and CDR2 are SQVTM and ANQGSEA. The CDR3 DNA sequence: TGCAGCGTTGCAATACAGGACAGGGGGAATGAAAAACTGTTTTTT. This encodes CSVAIQDRGNEKLFF.

The rearrangement uses TRBV9 and TRBJ2-1; TRBD1 aligns across 9 bases. V was clipped by 0 bases and J by 6 bases; unmatched bases: 4. The CDR3 is 15 amino acids. CDR1 SGDLS and CDR2 YYNGEE come from the germline V gene. The CDR3 DNA reads as TGTGCCAGCAGCGTAGGACAGGGGGAGGTCAATGAGCAGTTCTTC. Residues: CASSVGQGEVNEQFF. Full variable domain (missing parts from reference TRBV9 and TRBJ2-1): DSGVTQTPKHLITATGQRVTLRCSPRSGDLSVYWYQQSLDQGLQFLIQYYNGEERAKGNILERFSAQQFPDLHSELNLSSLELGDSALYFCASSVGQGEVNEQFFGPGTRLTVL.

The V call is TRBV5-1, the J call TRBJ1-1; D gene unclear. From germline, CDR1 is SGHRS and CDR2 YFSETQ. This CDR3 is built from 15 residues. The ends were cut back, 5 bases at V and 4 bases at J, with 18 bases in the middle. The CDR3 DNA sequence: TGCGCCAGCAGTTACTTCGGGAGCTTGGGCACTGAAGCTTTCTTT. It codes for CASSYFGSLGTEAFF. Complete variable domain (other parts from reference TRBV5-1 and TRBJ1-1): KAGVTQTPRYLIKTRGQQVTLSCSPISGHRSVSWYQQTPGQGLQFLFEYFSETQRNKGNFPGRFSGRQFSNSRSEMNVSTLELGDSALYLCASSYFGSLGTEAFFGQGTRLTVV.

The chain is built from TRBV18 and TRBJ1-2; 9 positions agree with TRBD1. V dropped 3 bases and J dropped 4; count of bases not matched to a gene: 3. This CDR3 spans 14 amino acids. Germline CDR1 is KGHSH and CDR2 is LQKENI. CDR3 in amino acids: CASSPGTGLYGYTF. CDR3 DNA sequence: TGTGCCAGCTCACCCGGGACAGGGCTCTATGGCTACACCTTC.

The chain links TRBV7-3 to TRBJ2-5; TRBD2 aligns across 8 bases. The germline V gene encodes CDR1 SGHTA and CDR2 FQGTGA. The CDR3 is 16 amino acids. J lost 4 bases, V lost 0 bases, and 7 bases had no gene match. CDR3 DNA: TGTGCCAGCAGCTTAACGGGGACTAGGGGAAGAGAGACCCAGTACTTC. Translation gives CASSLTGTRGRETQYF.